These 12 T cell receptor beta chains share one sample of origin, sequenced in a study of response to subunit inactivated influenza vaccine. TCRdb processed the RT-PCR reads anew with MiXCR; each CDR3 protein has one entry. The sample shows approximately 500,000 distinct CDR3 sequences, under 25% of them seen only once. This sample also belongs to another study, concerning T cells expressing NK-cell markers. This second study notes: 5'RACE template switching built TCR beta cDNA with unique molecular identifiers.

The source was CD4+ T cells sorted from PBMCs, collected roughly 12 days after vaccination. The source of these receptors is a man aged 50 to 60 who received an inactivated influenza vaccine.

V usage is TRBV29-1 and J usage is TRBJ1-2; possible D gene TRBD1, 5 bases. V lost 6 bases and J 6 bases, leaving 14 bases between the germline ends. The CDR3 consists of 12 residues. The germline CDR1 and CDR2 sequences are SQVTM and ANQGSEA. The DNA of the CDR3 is TGCAGCGTCCTTACGCAGGGCGATGGCTACACCTTC. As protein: CSVLTQGDGYTF. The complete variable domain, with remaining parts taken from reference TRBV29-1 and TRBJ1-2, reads SAVISQKPSRDICQRGTSLTIQCQVDSQVTMMFWYRQQPGQSLTLIATANQGSEATYESGFVIDKFPISRPNLTFSTLTVSNMSPEDSSIYLCSVLTQGDGYTFGSGTRLTVV.

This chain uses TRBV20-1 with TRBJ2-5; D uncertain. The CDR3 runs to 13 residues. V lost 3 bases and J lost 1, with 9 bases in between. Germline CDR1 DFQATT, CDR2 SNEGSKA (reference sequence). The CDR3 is CSASRAFQETQYF. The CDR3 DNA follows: TGCAGTGCTAGTAGGGCGTTCCAAGAGACCCAGTACTTC.

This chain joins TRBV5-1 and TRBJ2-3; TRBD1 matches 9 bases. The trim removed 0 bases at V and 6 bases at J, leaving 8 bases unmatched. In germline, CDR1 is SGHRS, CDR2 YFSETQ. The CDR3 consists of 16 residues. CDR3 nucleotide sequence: TGCGCCAGCAGCTTGGATGGGACAGGGTCGCCGGATACGCAGTATTTT. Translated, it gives CASSLDGTGSPDTQYF. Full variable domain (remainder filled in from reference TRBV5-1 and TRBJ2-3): KAGVTQTPRYLIKTRGQQVTLSCSPISGHRSVSWYQQTPGQGLQFLFEYFSETQRNKGNFPGRFSGRQFSNSRSEMNVSTLELGDSALYLCASSLDGTGSPDTQYFGPGTRLTVL.

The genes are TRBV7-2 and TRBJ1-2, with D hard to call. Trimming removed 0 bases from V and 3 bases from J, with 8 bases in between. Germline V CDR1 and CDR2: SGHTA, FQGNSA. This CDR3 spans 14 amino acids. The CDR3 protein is CASSLAHGDYGYTF. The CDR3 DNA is TGTGCCAGCAGCTTAGCGCATGGGGACTATGGCTACACCTTC.

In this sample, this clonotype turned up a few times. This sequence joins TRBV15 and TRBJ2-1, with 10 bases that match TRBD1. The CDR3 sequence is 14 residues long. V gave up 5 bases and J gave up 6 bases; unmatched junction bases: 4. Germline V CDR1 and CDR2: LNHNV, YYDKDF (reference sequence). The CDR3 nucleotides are TGTGCCACCAGCTTATGGGACAGGGGCAATGAGCAGTTCTTC. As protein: CATSLWDRGNEQFF. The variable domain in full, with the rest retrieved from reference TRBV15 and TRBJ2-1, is DAMVIQNPRYQVTQFGKPVTLSCSQTLNHNVMYWYQQKSSQAPKLLFHYYDKDFNNEADTPDNFQSRRPNTSFCFLDIRSPGLGDTAMYLCATSLWDRGNEQFFGPGTRLTVL.

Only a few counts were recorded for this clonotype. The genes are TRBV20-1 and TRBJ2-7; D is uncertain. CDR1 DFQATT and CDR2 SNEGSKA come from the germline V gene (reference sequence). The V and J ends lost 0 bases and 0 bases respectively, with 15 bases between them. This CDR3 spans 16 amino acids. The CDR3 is CSARDLSDPPSYEQYF. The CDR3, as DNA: TGCAGTGCTAGAGATCTAAGCGATCCCCCCTCCTACGAGCAGTACTTC.

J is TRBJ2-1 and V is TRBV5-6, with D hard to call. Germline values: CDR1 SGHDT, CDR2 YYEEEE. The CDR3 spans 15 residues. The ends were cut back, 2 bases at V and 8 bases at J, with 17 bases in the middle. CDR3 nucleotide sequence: TGTGCCAGCAGCTTTAGTGGATTTAATGATGATGAGCAGTTCTTC. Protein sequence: CASSFSGFNDDEQFF.

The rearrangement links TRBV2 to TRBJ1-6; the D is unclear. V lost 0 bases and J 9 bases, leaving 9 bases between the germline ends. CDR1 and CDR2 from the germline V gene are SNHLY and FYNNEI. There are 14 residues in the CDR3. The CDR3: CASSEAAAGSPLHF. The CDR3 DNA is TGTGCCAGCAGTGAAGCGGCGGCGGGTTCACCCCTCCACTTT.

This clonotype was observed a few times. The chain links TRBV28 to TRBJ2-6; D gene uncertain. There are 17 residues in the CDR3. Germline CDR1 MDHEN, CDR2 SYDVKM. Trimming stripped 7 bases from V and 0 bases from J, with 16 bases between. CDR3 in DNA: TGTGCCAGCAAGGAAGCAGGCCCCTTCTCTGGGGCCAACGTCCTGACTTTC. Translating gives CASKEAGPFSGANVLTF.

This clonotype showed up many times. Here the CDR3 DNA reads TGTGCCAGCGGATCCCGAGACACCAATGAGCAGTTCTTC. This sequence encodes CASGSRDTNEQFF. V usage is TRBV12-3 or TRBV12-4 and J usage is TRBJ2-1; no clear D gene. Trimming took 8 bases from V and 6 from J, leaving 14 bases between them. CDR3 length: 13 amino acids.

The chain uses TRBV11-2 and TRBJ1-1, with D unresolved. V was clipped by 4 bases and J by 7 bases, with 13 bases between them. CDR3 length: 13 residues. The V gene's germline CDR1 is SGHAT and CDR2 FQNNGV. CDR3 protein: CASSYLLSDEAFF. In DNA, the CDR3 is TGTGCCAGCAGCTACCTGCTAAGCGATGAAGCTTTCTTT.

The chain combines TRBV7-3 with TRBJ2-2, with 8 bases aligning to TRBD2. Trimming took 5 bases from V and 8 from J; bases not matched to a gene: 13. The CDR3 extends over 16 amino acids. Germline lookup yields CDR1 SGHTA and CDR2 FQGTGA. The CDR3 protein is CASSRSGTRNGGELFF. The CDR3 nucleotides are TGTGCCAGCAGCAGGTCCGGGACTAGAAATGGTGGGGAGCTGTTTTTT.